This TCR beta chain came from a study of OX40 agonist ivuxolimab in advanced cancers. Study observations and caveats: CD8+ T cells (on average) carried more expanded clones than CD4+ T cells.

This CDR3 contains 14 residues. In germline, CDR1 is SGHRS, CDR2 YFSETQ. V gave up 0 bases and J gave up 0 bases, with 4 bases separating them. Method: immunoSEQ multiplex PCR; TCRdb's copy keeps in-frame clones and lacks some. The profile shows about 79,000 clones, around 82% of them singletons. To note about this clone: The target antigen is unknown.

The V call is TRBV5-1, the J call TRBJ1-3; no clear D. This TCR came from an adult with an advanced solid tumor such as melanoma, head and neck, liver or kidney cancer. Source: CD4+ or CD8+ T cells sorted from blood, taken in a trial of the OX40 agonist ivuxolimab. CDR3 sequence: CASSLGISGNTIYF. The CDR3 nucleotides are TGCGCCAGCAGCTTGGGCATCTCTGGAAACACCATATATTTT. The full variable domain, completed using reference TRBV5-1 and TRBJ1-3, is KAGVTQTPRYLIKTRGQQVTLSCSPISGHRSVSWYQQTPGQGLQFLFEYFSETQRNKGNFPGRFSGRQFSNSRSEMNVSTLELGDSALYLCASSLGISGNTIYFGEGSWLTVV.